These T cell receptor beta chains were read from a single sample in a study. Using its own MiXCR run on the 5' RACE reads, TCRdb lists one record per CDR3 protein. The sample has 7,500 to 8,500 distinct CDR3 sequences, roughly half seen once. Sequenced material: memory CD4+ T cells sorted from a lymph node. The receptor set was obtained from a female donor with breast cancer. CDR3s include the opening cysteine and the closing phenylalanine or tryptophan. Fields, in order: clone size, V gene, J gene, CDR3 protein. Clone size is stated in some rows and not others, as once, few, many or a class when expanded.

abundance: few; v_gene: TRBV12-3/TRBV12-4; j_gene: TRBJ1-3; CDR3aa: CASSFGQGANTIYF
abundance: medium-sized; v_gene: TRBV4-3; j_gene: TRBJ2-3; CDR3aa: CASSQEMAGGPTDTQYF
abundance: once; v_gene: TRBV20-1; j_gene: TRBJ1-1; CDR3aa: CSAKNTEAFF
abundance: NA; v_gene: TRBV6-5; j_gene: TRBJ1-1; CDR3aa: CASRSTGQPNTEAFF
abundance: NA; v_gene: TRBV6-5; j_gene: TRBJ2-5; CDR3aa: CASSHGARLETQYF
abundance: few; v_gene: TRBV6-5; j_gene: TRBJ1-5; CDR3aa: CASHPTGQGVQPQHF
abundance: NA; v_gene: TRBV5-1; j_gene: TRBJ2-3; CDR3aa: CASQRAGLTTDTQYF
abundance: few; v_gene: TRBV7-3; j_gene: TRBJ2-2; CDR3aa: CASSLLTHTGELFF
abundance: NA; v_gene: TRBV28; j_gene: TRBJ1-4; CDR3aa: CASGSTVGMNEKLFF
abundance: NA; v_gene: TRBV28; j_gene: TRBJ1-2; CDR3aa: CAESGGDGYTF
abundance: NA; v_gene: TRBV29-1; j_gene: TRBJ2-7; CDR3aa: CSVLAGRYEQYF
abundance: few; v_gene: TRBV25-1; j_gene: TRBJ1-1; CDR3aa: CASSVQGGDAEAFF
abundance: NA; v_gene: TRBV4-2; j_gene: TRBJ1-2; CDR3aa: CASSQDDGNYGYTF
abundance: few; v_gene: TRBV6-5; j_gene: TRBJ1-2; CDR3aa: CASSYGGDYGYTF
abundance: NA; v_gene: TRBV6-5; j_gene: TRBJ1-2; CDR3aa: CASSLNQANYGYTF
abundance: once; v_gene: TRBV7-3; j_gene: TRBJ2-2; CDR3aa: CASSLTRPGELFF
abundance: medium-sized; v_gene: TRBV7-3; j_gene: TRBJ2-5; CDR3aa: CASSQLIQETQYF
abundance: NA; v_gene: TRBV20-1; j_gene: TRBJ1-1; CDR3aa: CSARGKARSGAFF
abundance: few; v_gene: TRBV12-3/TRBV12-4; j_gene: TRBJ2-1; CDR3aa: CASNRDSYNEQFF
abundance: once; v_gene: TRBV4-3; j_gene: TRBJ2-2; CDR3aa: CASSQDRLGQNTGELFF
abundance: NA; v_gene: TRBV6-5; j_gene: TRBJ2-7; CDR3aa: CASSQGLAGQQYF
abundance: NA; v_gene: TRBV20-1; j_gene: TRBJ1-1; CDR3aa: CSIQPEGDSGTEAFF